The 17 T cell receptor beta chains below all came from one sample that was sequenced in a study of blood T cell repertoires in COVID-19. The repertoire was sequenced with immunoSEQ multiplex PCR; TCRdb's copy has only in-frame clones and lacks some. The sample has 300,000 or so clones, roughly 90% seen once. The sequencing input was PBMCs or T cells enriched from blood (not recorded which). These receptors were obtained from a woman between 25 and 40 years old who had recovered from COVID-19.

CDR3 DNA: TGTGCCAGTAGTAGGCCGGGACAGGGTAGCTACACCTTC. This encodes CASSRPGQGSYTF. The chain combines TRBV19 with TRBJ1-2, with 9 bases matching TRBD1. The trim removed 4 bases at V and 9 bases at J, leaving 6 bases unmatched. This CDR3 is 13 amino acids long. Germline loops: CDR1 LNHDA, CDR2 SQIVND (reference sequence).

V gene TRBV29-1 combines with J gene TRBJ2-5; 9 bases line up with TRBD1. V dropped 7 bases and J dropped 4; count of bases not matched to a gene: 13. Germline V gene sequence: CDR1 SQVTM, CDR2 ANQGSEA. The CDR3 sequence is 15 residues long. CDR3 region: CSAVANRGPGETQYF. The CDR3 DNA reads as TGCAGCGCCGTGGCGAACAGGGGGCCGGGAGAGACCCAGTACTTC.

CDR3 DNA sequence: TGTGCCAGCAGTGTTAGCGGGGGCCAACAATTGCAAGAGACCCAGTACTTC. It specifies CASSVSGGQQLQETQYF. This chain links TRBV2 with TRBJ2-5; 9 bases map to TRBD2. Germline CDR1 reads SNHLY; CDR2 reads FYNNEI. Trimming removed 4 bases from V and 2 bases from J; junction bases left unmatched: 11. The CDR3 runs to 17 residues.

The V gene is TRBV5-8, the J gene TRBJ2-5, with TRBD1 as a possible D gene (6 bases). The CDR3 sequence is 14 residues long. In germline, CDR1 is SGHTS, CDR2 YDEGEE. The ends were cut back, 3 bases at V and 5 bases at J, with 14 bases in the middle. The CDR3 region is CASSSNRELETQYF. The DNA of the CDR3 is TGTGCCAGCAGCTCCAACAGGGAGTTGGAGACCCAGTACTTC.

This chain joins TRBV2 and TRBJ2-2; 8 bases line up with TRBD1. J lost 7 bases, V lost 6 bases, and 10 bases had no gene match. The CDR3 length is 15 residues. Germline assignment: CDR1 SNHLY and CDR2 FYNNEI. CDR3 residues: CASRGQVAGGGELFF. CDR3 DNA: TGTGCCAGCAGGGGACAGGTAGCAGGAGGCGGGGAGCTGTTTTTT.

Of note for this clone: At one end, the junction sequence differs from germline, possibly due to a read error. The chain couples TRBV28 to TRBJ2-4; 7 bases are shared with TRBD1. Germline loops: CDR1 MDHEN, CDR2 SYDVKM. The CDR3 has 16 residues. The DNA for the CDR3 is TGTGCCAGCAGTTATGAGTTTGGGACAGCCGAAAACATTCAGTACTTC. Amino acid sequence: CASSYEFGTAENIQYF.

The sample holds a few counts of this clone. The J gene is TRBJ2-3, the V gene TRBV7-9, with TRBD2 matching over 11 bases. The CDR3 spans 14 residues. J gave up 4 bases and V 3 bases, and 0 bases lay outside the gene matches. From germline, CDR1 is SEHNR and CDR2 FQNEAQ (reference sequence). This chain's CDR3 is CASSFSGGADTQYF. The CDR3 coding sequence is TGTGCCAGCAGCTTTAGCGGGGGGGCAGATACGCAGTATTTT.

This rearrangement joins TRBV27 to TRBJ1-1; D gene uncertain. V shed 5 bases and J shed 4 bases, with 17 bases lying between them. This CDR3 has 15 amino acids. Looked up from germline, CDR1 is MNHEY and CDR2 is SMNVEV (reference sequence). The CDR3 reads CASSLRPTGSTEAFF. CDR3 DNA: TGTGCCAGCAGTCTCCGACCTACGGGGAGCACTGAAGCTTTCTTT.

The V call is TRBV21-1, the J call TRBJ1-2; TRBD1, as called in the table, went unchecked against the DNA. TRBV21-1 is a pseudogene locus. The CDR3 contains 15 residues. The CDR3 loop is CASSRTGGISYGYTF. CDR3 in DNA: TGTGCCAGCAGCAGGACAGGGGGGATCAGCTATGGCTACACCTTC.

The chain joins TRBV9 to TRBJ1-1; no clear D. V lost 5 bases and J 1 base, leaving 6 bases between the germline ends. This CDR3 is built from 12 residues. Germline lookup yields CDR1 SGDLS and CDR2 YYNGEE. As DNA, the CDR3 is TGTGCCAGCAGGGGGAGGAACACTGAAGCTTTCTTT. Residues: CASRGRNTEAFF. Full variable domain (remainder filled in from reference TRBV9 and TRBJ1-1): DSGVTQTPKHLITATGQRVTLRCSPRSGDLSVYWYQQSLDQGLQFLIQYYNGEERAKGNILERFSAQQFPDLHSELNLSSLELGDSALYFCASRGRNTEAFFGQGTRLTVV.

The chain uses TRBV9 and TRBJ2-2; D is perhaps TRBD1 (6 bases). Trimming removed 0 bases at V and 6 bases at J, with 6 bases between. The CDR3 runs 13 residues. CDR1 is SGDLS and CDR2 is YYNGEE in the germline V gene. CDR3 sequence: CASSVGQAGELFF. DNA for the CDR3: TGTGCCAGCAGCGTAGGACAGGCCGGGGAGCTGTTTTTT.

The CDR3 coding sequence is TGTGCCAGCAGTTTTCGTCGTTTCCTCACTGAAGCTTTCTTT. Translating it yields CASSFRRFLTEAFF. This chain connects TRBV28 to TRBJ1-1; D not certain. The germline V gene has CDR1 MDHEN and CDR2 SYDVKM. V was trimmed by 3 bases and J by 4 bases, leaving 12 bases between them. The CDR3 contains 14 residues. Full variable domain (rest looked up from reference TRBV28 and TRBJ1-1): DVKVTQSSRYLVKRTGEKVFLECVQDMDHENMFWYRQDPGLGLRLIYFSYDVKMKEKGDIPEGYSVSREKKERFSLILESASTNQTSMYLCASSFRRFLTEAFFGQGTRLTVV.

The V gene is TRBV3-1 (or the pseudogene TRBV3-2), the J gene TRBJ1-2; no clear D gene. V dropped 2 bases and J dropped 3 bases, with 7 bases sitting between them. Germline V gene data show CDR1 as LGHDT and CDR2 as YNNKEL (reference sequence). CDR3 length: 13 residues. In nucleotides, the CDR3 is TGTGCCAGCAGCCAACACAAAGACTATGGCTACACCTTC. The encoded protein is CASSQHKDYGYTF.

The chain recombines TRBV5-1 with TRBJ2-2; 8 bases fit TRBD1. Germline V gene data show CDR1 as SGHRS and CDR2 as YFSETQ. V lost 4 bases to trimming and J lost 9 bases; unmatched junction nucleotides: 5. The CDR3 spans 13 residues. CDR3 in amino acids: CASSIRTGWELFF. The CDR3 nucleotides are TGCGCCAGCAGCATTAGGACAGGGTGGGAGCTGTTTTTT.

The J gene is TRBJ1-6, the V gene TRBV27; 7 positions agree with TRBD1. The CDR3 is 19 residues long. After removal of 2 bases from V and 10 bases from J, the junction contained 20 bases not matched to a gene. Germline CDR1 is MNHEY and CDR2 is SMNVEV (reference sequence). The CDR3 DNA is TGTGCCAGCAGTTTACGGTGGGGGACAGCTAGGGGTCGAGAGTCACCCCTCCACTTT. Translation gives CASSLRWGTARGRESPLHF.

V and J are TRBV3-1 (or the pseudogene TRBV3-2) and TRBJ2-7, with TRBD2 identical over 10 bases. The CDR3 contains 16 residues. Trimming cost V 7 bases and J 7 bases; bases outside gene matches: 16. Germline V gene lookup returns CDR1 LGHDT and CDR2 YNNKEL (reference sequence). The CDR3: CASNERSLAGAGEQYF. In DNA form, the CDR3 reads TGTGCCAGCAACGAACGAAGTCTAGCGGGGGCGGGGGAGCAGTACTTC.

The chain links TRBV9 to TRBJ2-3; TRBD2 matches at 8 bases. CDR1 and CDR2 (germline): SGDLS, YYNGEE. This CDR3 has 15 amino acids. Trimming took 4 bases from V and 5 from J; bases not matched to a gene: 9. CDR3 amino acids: CASSIRGSGGDTQYF. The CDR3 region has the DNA TGTGCCAGCAGCATTAGGGGGAGCGGGGGAGATACGCAGTATTTT.